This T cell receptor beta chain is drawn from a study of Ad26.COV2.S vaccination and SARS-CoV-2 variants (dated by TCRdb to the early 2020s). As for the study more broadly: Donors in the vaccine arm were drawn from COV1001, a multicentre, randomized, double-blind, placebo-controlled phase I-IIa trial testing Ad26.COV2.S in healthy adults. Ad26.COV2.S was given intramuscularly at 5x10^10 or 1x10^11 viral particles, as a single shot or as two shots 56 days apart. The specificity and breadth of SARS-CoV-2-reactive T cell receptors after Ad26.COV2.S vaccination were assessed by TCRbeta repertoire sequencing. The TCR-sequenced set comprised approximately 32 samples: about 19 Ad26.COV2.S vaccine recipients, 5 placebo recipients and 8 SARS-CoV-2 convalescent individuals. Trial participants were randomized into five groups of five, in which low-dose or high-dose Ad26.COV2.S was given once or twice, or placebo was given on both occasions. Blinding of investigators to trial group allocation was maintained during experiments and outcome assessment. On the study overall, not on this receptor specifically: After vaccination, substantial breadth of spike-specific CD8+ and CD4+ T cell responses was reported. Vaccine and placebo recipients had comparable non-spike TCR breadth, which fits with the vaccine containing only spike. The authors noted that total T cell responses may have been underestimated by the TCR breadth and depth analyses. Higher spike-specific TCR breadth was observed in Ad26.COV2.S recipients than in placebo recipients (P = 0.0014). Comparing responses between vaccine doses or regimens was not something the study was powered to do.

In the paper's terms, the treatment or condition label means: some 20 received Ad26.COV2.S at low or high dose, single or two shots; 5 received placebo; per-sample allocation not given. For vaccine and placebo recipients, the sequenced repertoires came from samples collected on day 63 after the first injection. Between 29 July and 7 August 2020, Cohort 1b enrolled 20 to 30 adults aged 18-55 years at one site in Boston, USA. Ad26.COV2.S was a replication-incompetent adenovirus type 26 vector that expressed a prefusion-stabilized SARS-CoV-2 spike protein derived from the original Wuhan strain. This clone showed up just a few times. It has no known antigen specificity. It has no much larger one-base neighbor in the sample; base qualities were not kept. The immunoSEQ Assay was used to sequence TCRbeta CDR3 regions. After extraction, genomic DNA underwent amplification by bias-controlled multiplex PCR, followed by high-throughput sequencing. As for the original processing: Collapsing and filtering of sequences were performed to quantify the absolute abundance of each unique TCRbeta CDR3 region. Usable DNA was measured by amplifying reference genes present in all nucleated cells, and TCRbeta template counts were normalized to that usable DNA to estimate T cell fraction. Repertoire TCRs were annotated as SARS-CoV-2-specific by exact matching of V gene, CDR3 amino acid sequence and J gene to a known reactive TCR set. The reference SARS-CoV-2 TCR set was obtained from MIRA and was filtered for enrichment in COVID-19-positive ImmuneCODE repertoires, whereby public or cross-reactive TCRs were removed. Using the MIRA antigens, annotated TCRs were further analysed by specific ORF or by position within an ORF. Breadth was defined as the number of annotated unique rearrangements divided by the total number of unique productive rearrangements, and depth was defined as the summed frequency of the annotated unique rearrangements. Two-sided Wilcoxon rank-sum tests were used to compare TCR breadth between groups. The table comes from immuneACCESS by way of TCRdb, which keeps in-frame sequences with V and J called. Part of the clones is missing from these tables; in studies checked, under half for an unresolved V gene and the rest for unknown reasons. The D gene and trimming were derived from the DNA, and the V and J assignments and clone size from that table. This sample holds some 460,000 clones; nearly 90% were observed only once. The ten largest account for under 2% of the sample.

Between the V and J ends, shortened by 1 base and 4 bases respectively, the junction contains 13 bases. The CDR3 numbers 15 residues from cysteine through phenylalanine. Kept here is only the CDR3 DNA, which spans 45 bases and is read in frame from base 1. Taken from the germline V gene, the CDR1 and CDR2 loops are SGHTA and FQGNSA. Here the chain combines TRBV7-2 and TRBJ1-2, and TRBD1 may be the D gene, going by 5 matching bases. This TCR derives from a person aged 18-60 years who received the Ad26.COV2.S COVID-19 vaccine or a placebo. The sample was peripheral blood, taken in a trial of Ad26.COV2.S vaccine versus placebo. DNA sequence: TGTGCCAGCAGCTTAGTCCTTAGGGGTGGCTATGGCTACACCTTC. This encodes CASSLVLRGGYGYTF. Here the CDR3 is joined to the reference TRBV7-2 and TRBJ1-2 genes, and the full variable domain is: GAGVSQSPSNKVTEKGKDVELRCDPISGHTALYWYRQSLGQGLEFLIYFQGNSAPDKSGLPSDRFSAERTGGSVSTLTIQRTQQEDSAVYLCASSLVLRGGYGYTFGSGTRLTVV.